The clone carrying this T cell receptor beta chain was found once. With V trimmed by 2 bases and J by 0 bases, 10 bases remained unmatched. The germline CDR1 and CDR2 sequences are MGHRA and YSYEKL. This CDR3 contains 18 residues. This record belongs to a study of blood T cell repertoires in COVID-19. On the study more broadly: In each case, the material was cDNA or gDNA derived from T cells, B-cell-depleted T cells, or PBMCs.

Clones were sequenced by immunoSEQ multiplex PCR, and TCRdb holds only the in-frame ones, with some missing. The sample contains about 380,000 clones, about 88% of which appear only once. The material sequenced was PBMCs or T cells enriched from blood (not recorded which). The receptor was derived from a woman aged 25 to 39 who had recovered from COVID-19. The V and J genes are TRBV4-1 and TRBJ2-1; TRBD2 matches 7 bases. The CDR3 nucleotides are TGCGCCAGCAGCCAATCTACAATAGCGGGTGGCTCCTACAATGAGCAGTTCTTC. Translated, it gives CASSQSTIAGGSYNEQFF.